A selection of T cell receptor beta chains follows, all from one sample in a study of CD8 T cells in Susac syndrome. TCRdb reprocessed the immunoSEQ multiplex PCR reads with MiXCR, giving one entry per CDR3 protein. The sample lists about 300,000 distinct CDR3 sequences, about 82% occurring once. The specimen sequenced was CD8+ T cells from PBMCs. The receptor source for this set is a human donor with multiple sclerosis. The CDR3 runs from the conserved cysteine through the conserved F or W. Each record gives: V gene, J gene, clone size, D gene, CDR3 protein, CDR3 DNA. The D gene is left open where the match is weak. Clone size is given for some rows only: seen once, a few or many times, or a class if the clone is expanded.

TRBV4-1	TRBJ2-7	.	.	CASSQGWTAAYEQYF	TGCGCCAGCAGCCAAGGGTGGACAGCAGCCTACGAGCAGTACTTC
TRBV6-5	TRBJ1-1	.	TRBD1	CASSHPGQGAFF	TGTGCCAGCAGTCACCCGGGACAGGGAGCTTTCTTT
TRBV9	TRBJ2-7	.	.	CASSASGPDYEQYF	TGTGCCAGCAGCGCATCGGGACCCGACTACGAGCAGTACTTC
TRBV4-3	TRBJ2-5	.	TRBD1	CASSTGTGVATQYF	TGCGCCAGCAGCACCGGGACAGGGGTGGCGACCCAGTACTTC
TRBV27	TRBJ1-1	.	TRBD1	CASSAMTGTEAFF	TGTGCCAGCTCCGCCATGACAGGGACTGAAGCTTTCTTT
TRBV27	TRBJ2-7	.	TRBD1	CASRQGGGYALSEQYF	TGTGCCAGCAGGCAAGGGGGCGGGTACGCCTTGTCCGAGCAGTACTTC
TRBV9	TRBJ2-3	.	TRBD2	CASSPPSGSVTDTQYF	TGTGCCAGCAGCCCCCCGAGCGGGAGTGTGACAGATACGCAGTATTTT
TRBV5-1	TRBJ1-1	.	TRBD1	CASSLGQGFIGTEAFF	TGCGCCAGCAGCCTCGGACAGGGGTTCATCGGCACTGAAGCTTTCTTT
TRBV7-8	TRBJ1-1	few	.	CASSPEMNTEAFF	TGTGCCAGCAGCCCAGAGATGAACACTGAAGCTTTCTTT
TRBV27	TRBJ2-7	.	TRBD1	CASSFGQGGTEQYF	TGTGCCAGCAGTTTCGGACAGGGTGGAACCGAGCAGTACTTC
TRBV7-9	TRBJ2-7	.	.	CASSPGVAAYEQYF	TGTGCCAGCAGCCCCGGTGTGGCCGCCTACGAGCAGTACTTC
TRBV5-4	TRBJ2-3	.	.	CASSLLSGGLDTQYF	TGTGCCAGCAGCTTGCTGTCCGGTGGACTAGATACGCAGTATTTT
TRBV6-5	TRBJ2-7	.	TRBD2	CASSYRLAGAREQYF	TGTGCCAGCAGTTACCGCCTAGCGGGAGCACGAGAGCAGTACTTC
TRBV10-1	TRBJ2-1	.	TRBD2	CASSDPISGRGEQFF	TGCGCCAGCAGTGACCCGATTAGCGGGAGGGGTGAGCAGTTCTTC
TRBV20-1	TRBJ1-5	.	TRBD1	CSARGTGELSQPQHF	TGCAGTGCTAGAGGGACAGGGGAATTGAGTCAGCCCCAGCATTTT
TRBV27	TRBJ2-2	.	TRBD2	CASSFTAGVVDTGELFF	TGTGCCAGCAGTTTCACGGCGGGAGTGGTGGACACCGGGGAGCTGTTTTTT
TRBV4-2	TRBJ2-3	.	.	CASSQEGHHVYTDTQYF	TGTGCCAGCAGCCAAGAGGGCCATCACGTATACACAGATACGCAGTATTTT
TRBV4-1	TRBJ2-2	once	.	CASSQVQEGRELFF	TGCGCCAGCAGCCAAGTTCAGGAGGGAAGGGAGCTGTTTTTT
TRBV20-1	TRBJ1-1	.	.	CSARVAWTEAFF	TGCAGTGCTAGAGTCGCGTGGACTGAAGCTTTCTTT
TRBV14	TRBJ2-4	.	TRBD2	CASSQDQAGGPYF	TGTGCCAGCAGCCAAGATCAGGCGGGAGGACCGTACTTC
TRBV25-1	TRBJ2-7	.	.	CASSGQGWQYF	TGTGCCAGCAGTGGCCAGGGTTGGCAGTACTTC
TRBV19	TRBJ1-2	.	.	CASSIGGTYNNYGYTF	TGTGCCAGTAGTATAGGAGGGACATACAATAACTATGGCTACACCTTC
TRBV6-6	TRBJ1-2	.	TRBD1	CASSPFRDRVHNGYTF	TGTGCCAGCAGTCCATTTAGGGACAGGGTACACAATGGCTACACCTTC
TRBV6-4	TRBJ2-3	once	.	CASSDTDSVSPTDTQYF	TGTGCCAGCAGTGACACGGACAGTGTCTCCCCCACAGATACGCAGTATTTT
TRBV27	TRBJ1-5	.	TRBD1	CASSLRTGSNQPQHF	TGTGCCAGCAGTTTACGGACAGGGAGCAATCAGCCCCAGCATTTT
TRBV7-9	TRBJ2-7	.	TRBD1	CASSLYPVVNRGYEQYF	TGTGCCAGCAGCTTATATCCGGTTGTGAACAGGGGCTACGAGCAGTACTTC
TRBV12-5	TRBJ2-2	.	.	CASGLRDTGELFF	TGTGCTAGTGGTCTCCGGGACACCGGGGAGCTGTTTTTT
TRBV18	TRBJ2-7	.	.	CASSPRAPSYEQYF	TGTGCCAGCTCACCACGGGCACCTTCCTACGAGCAGTACTTC
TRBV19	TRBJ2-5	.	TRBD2	CASSISGAGLQETQYF	TGTGCCAGTAGTATCTCCGGAGCGGGACTCCAAGAGACCCAGTACTTC
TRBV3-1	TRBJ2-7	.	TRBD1	CASSPGTGNGLYEQYF	TGTGCCAGCAGTCCCGGGACAGGGAATGGGCTCTACGAGCAGTACTTC
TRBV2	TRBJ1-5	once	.	CAGGTGPRQPQHF	TGTGCCGGAGGAACAGGGCCGAGGCAGCCCCAGCATTTT
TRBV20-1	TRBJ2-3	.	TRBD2	CSARGERESVNTQYF	TGCAGTGCTAGAGGAGAGCGGGAGAGTGTAAATACGCAGTATTTT